This passage covers 18 T cell receptor beta chains from one sample sequenced in a study of OX40 agonist ivuxolimab in advanced cancers. The data were produced by immunoSEQ multiplex PCR, yet TCRdb's version contains in-frame clones alone and is incomplete. The sample contains around 65,000 clones, more than 90% of which appear only once. Specimen: CD4+ or CD8+ T cells sorted from blood, collected in a trial of the OX40 agonist ivuxolimab. Every receptor here comes from an adult with an advanced solid tumor such as melanoma, head and neck, liver or kidney cancer.

This clone occurred once. This chain joins TRBV6-1 and TRBJ2-7; weak D call: TRBD2 (6 bases). The V end was cut by 7 bases, the J end by 0 bases, with 13 bases between. The CDR3 spans 14 residues. Germline lookup yields CDR1 MNHNS and CDR2 SASEGT. The CDR3 sequence: CASTTSGASYEQYF. In nucleotides, the CDR3 is TGTGCCAGCACTACCTCGGGAGCCTCCTACGAGCAGTACTTC.

On this clone itself: One end of the junction varies from germline; a read error may be responsible. V and J are TRBV19 and TRBJ2-1; 7 positions agree with TRBD2. This CDR3 is 16 amino acids long. Germline CDR1 is LNHDA and CDR2 is SQIVND (reference sequence). This chain's CDR3 is CASSPQEAGHNNGQFF. The CDR3 bases are TGTGCCAGTAGCCCTCAGGAAGCGGGGCATAACAATGGGCAGTTCTTC.

This clone appeared a few times. The chain joins TRBV6-1 to TRBJ1-3; maybe TRBD1 (5 bases). V shed 6 bases and J shed 0 bases, with 12 bases lying between them. From germline, CDR1 is MNHNS and CDR2 SASEGT. This CDR3 contains 15 residues. CDR3 sequence (DNA): TGTGCCAGCAGACCCCCAACAGGCTCTGGAAACACCATATATTTT. This codes for CASRPPTGSGNTIYF.

The chain combines TRBV7-8 with TRBJ1-2, with a weak D call TRBD1 (5 bases). Trimming stripped 5 bases from V and 8 bases from J, with 15 bases between. Germline V gene data show CDR1 as SGHVS and CDR2 as FQNEAQ. This CDR3 has 13 amino acids. The CDR3 region has the DNA TGTGCCAGCAGCCTGGGGACCGACTGGGGCTACACCTTC. Translated, it gives CASSLGTDWGYTF. The full variable domain, with the rest looked up from reference TRBV7-8 and TRBJ1-2, is GAGVSQSPRYKVAKRGQDVALRCDPISGHVSLFWYQQALGQGPEFLTYFQNEAQLDKSGLPSDRFFAERPEGSVSTLKIQRTQQEDSAVYLCASSLGTDWGYTFGSGTRLTVV.

Turning to this clone: Distinct nucleotide sequences in the sample also encode this CDR3. The rearrangement uses TRBV29-1 and TRBJ1-2; a possible D gene is TRBD1 (5 bases). Trimming stripped 6 bases from V and 3 bases from J, with 11 bases between. Germline values: CDR1 SQVTM, CDR2 ANQGSEA. The CDR3 length is 12 residues. CDR3 nucleotides: TGCAGCGTCTCGGGGGGAGACTATGGCTACACCTTC. Its protein product is CSVSGGDYGYTF.

Only a few counts were recorded for this clone. The chain uses TRBV2 and TRBJ1-5; D gene ambiguous. V was trimmed by 6 bases and J by 0 bases, leaving 3 bases between them. Germline CDR1 and CDR2: SNHLY and FYNNEI. The CDR3 is made up of 12 amino acids. The DNA of the CDR3 is TGTGCCAGCAGGGATAGCAATCAGCCCCAGCATTTT. This encodes CASRDSNQPQHF. Complete variable domain (other parts from reference TRBV2 and TRBJ1-5): EPEVTQTPSHQVTQMGQEVILRCVPISNHLYFYWYRQILGQKVEFLVSFYNNEISEKSEIFDDQFSVERPDGSNFTLKIRSTKLEDSAMYFCASRDSNQPQHFGDGTRLSIL.

This chain connects TRBV6-5 to TRBJ1-5, with D possibly matching TRBD1 (5 bases). Germline V CDR1 and CDR2: MNHEY, SVGAGI. The CDR3 has 13 residues. Trimming cost V 8 bases and J 6 bases, with 14 bases left between them. CDR3 sequence (DNA): TGTGCCAGCGATGACGGGGGGAGTCAGCCCCAGCATTTT. Amino acids: CASDDGGSQPQHF.

The V gene is TRBV19, the J gene TRBJ2-7, with TRBD2 identical over 7 bases. The J segment lost 5 bases and the V segment lost 2 bases, leaving 9 bases of the junction unmatched. The CDR3 runs 15 residues. CDR1 is LNHDA, CDR2 SQIVND, per germline (reference sequence). CDR3 residues: CASSILAAGTDEQYF. The CDR3 DNA follows: TGTGCCAGTAGTATATTGGCAGCGGGAACGGACGAGCAGTACTTC.

The chain combines TRBV7-3 with TRBJ2-5; no clear D. Looked up from germline, CDR1 is SGHTA and CDR2 is FQGTGA. V lost 7 bases, J lost 5 bases, and 11 bases lay in between. This CDR3 region has 12 residues. The CDR3 region has the DNA TGTGCCAGCACCTCCCTCGCGGAGACCCAGTACTTC. Translating it yields CASTSLAETQYF.

This clone was seen only once. This chain connects TRBV6-1 to TRBJ1-5, with D hard to call. Deletions cut 10 bases from V and 6 bases from J, with 16 bases between. The CDR3 extends over 13 amino acids. Germline V CDR1 and CDR2: MNHNS, SASEGT. This CDR3 reads CATFPRGGQPQHF. In nucleotides, the CDR3 is TGTGCCACCTTCCCTCGGGGAGGTCAGCCCCAGCATTTT.

This clone was recorded only once. The chain carries TRBV2 and TRBJ1-2; 7 nucleotides align to TRBD1. This CDR3 contains 14 residues. Germline CDR1 is SNHLY and CDR2 is FYNNEI. Unmatched junction bases numbered 10, after V lost 6 bases and J lost 6 bases. The CDR3 bases are TGTGCCAGCAGGGGAGGTATTCAGGGGGATGGCTACACCTTC. It yields the protein CASRGGIQGDGYTF.

The rearrangement uses TRBV18 and TRBJ2-7, with D perhaps given as TRBD1 or TRBD2 (6 bases each). The CDR3 spans 14 residues. The germline CDR1 and CDR2 sequences are KGHSH and LQKENI. V was pared by 6 bases and J by 5 bases, with 17 bases between. The CDR3 sequence is CASSSPSGAHEQYF. The CDR3 nucleotides are TGTGCCAGCTCTTCCCCGTCGGGGGCCCACGAGCAGTACTTC.

V is TRBV29-1 and J is TRBJ2-5; D not certain. V was pared by 4 bases and J by 5 bases, with 11 bases between. The germline V gene has CDR1 SQVTM and CDR2 ANQGSEA. This CDR3 has 12 amino acids. The CDR3 DNA is TGCAGCGTTGTAGGGCAGGCCGAGACCCAGTACTTC. Protein product: CSVVGQAETQYF.

This rearrangement joins TRBV6-5 to TRBJ1-5, with 8 bases fitting TRBD1. CDR1 and CDR2 (germline): MNHEY, SVGAGI. J was trimmed by 3 bases and V by 6 bases; bases with no gene match: 7. The CDR3 totals 15 residues. CDR3 nucleotide sequence: TGTGCCAGCAGAAGGACAGGGACATCCAATCAGCCCCAGCATTTT. Translated, it gives CASRRTGTSNQPQHF.

This clone was seen only once. The V gene is TRBV10-3, the J gene TRBJ2-7, with D tentatively TRBD1 (6 bases). V was clipped by 10 bases and J by 3 bases, with 22 bases between them. Per the germline V gene, CDR1 is ENHRY and CDR2 is SYGVKD. The CDR3 is 15 residues long. Here the CDR3 DNA reads TGTGCCAGCACCCCGGTGCAGGGGTTAAGCTACGAGCAGTACTTC. Its translation: CASTPVQGLSYEQYF.

The chain recombines TRBV9 with TRBJ1-2; the match to TRBD1 covers 8 bases. The CDR3 has 13 residues. Trimming took 4 bases from V and 6 from J; bases not matched to a gene: 5. The germline V gene has CDR1 SGDLS and CDR2 YYNGEE. CDR3 protein: CASSLSTGDGYTF. The CDR3 DNA follows: TGTGCCAGCAGCTTATCGACAGGGGATGGCTACACCTTC.

The CDR3 loop reads CASSLATGSEKLFF. CDR3 nucleotide sequence: TGTGCCAGCAGCTTAGCGACGGGTTCTGAAAAACTGTTTTTT. The chain combines TRBV7-8 with TRBJ1-4, with no clear D. The V gene's germline CDR1 is SGHVS and CDR2 FQNEAQ. Trimming pared 0 bases from V and 7 bases from J, leaving 9 bases between. This CDR3 contains 14 residues.

With respect to this clone: An end of the junction differs from the germline gene, which may be a read error. CDR3 nucleotides: TGTGCCAGCAGCCTAGGGTATTCGGCCTACGAGCAGTACTTC. This translates into CASSLGYSAYEQYF. The V and J genes are TRBV13 and TRBJ2-7; D gene uncertain. Germline-derived CDR1 and CDR2 are PRHDT and FYEKMQ (reference sequence). CDR3 length: 14 residues.